The entry that follows covers one T cell receptor beta chain sequence. Its cognate antigen is unknown. These data belong to a study of neoadjuvant anti-PD-1 for oral cavity cancer. In the study overall: Nivolumab at 3 mg/kg was mostly given biweekly, three to four doses, pre-surgery.

PBMC libraries mostly used 450 to 600 ng of input genomic DNA, with six replicates per sample. Using immunoSEQ multiplex PCR, the repertoire was profiled, and TCRdb retains in-frame clones only, with some absent. The sample lists 13,000 to 15,000 clones, about 76% occurring once. Whole-study results and caveats: Higher pretreatment Treg/Th17 ratios tracked higher pretreatment blood clonality.

The length of the CDR3 is 14 residues. The V end was cut by 7 bases, the J end by 5 bases, with 17 bases between. Germline V gene lookup returns CDR1 MDHEN and CDR2 SYDVKM. As for time point: after neoadjuvant nivolumab, at surgical resection. Analysis of PBMCs was direct, with no culture step. The sample consisted of PBMCs, taken after nivolumab (anti-PD-1) treatment. The TCR comes from a person between 35 and 79 years old with oral cavity squamous cell carcinoma. This rearrangement joins TRBV28 to TRBJ1-2; D is unclear. The CDR3 region is CASIPLSSSYGYTF. Here the CDR3 DNA reads TGTGCCAGCATCCCTTTAAGCAGCAGTTATGGCTACACCTTC.